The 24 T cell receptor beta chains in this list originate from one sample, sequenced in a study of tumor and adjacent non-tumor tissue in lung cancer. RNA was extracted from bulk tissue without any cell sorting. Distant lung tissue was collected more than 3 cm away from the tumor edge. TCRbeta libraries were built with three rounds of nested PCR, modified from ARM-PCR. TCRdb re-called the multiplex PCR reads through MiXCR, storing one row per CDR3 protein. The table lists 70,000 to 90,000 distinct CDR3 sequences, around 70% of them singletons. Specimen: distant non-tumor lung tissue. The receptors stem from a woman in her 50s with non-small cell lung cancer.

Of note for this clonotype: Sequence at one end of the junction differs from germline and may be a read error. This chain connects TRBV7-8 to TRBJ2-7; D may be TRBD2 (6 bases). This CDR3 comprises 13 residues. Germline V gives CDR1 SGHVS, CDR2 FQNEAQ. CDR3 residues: CVSSVGEAYEQYF. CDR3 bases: TGTGTCAGCAGCGTCGGGGAGGCCTACGAGCAGTACTTC.

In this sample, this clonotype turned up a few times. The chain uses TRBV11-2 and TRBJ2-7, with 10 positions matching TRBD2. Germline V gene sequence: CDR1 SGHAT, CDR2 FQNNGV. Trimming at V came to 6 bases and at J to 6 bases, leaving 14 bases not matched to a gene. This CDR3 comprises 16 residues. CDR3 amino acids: CASRLRGLAASAEQYF. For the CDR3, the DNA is TGTGCCAGCAGGCTAAGAGGACTAGCGGCCTCGGCCGAGCAGTACTTC.

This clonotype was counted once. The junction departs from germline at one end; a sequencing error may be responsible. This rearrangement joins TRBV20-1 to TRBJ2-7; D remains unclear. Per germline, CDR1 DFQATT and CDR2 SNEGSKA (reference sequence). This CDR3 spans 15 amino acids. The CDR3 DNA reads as TGCAGTGGTACTACCGGGCAACATTCCTCCTACGAGCAGTACTTT. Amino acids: CSGTTGQHSSYEQYF.

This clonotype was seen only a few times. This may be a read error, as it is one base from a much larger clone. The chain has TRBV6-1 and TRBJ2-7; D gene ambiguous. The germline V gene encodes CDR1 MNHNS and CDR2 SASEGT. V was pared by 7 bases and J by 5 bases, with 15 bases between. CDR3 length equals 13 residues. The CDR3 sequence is CASNVRQLNEQYF. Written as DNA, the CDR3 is TGTGCCAGCAATGTCAGGCAGCTCAACGAGCAGTACTTC.

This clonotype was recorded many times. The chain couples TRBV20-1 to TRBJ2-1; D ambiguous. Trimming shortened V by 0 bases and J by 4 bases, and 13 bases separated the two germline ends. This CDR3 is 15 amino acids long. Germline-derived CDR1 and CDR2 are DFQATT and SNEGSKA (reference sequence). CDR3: CSARDPLGWYNEQFF. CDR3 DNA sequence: TGCAGTGCTAGAGATCCTCTGGGTTGGTACAATGAGCAGTTCTTC.

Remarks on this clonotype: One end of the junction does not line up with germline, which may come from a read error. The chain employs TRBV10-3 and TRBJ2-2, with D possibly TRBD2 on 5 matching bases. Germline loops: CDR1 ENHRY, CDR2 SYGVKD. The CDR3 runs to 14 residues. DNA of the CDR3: TGCGCCATCAGTGAGTCGATGGCTGACGGGGAGCCGTTTTTT. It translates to CAISESMADGEPFF.

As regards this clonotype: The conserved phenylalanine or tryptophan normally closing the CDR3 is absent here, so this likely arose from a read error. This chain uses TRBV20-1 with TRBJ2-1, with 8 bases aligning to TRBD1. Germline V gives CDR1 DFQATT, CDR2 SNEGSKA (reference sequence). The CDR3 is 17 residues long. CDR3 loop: CRATGTGEASSYNEQFL. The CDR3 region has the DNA TGCAGAGCGACCGGGACAGGAGAAGCCAGCTCCTACAATGAGCAGTTCTTA.

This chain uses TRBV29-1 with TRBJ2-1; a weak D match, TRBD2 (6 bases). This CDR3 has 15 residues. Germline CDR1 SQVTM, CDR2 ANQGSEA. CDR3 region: CSVEFGLSDHNEQFF. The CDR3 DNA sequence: TGCAGTGTGGAATTTGGACTATCGGATCACAATGAGCAGTTCTTC.

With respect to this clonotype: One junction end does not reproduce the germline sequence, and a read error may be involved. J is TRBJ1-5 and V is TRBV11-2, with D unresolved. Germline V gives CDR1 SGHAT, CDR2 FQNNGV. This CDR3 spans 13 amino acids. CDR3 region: CVSSLDWNQPQHF. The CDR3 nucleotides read TGTGTCAGCAGTTTAGATTGGAACCAGCCCCAGCATTTT. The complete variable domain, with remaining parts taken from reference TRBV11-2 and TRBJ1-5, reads EAGVAQSPRYKIIEKRQSVAFWCNPISGHATLYWYQQILGQGPKLLIQFQNNGVVDDSQLPKDRFSAERLKGVDSTLKIQPAKLEDSAVYLCVSSLDWNQPQHFGDGTRLSIL.

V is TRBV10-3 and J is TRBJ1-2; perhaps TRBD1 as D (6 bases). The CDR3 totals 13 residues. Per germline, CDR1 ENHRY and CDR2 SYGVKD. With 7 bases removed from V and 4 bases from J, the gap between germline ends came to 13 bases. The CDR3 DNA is TGTGCCATCATCGCGGGACAAAGCTATGGCTACACCTTC. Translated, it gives CAIIAGQSYGYTF.

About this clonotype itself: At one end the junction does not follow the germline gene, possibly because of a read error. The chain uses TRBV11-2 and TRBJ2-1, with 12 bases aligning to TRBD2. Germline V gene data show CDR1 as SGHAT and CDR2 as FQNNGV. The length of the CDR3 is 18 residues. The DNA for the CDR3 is TGTGCCAGCAACTTTTCGACTAGCGGGAGAGGGACCTACAATGGGCAGTTCTTC. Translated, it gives CASNFSTSGRGTYNGQFF.

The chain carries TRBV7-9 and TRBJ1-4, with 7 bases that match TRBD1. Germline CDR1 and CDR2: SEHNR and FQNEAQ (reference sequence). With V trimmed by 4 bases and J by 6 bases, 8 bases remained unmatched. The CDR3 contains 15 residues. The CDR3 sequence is CASSSTDRVDEKLFF. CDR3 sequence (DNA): TGTGCCAGCAGCTCCACAGACAGGGTAGATGAAAAACTGTTTTTT.

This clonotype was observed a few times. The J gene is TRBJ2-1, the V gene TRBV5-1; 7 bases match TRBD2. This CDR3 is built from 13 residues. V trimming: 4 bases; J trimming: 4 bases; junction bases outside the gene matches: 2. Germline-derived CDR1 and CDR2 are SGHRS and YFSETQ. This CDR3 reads CASSGGGYNEQFF. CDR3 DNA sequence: TGCGCCAGCAGCGGCGGGGGTTACAATGAGCAGTTCTTC.

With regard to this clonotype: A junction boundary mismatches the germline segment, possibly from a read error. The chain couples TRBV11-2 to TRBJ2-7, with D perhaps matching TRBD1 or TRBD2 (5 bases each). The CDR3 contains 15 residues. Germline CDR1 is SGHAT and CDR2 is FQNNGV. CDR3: CASSFGIGVTDEQTF. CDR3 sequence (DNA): TGTGCCAGCAGCTTCGGGATAGGGGTTACCGACGAGCAGACCTTC. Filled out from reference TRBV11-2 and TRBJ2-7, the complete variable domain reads EAGVAQSPRYKIIEKRQSVAFWCNPISGHATLYWYQQILGQGPKLLIQFQNNGVVDDSQLPKDRFSAERLKGVDSTLKIQPAKLEDSAVYLCASSFGIGVTDEQTFGPGTRLTVT.

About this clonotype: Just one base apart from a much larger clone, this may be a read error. The CDR3 loop reads CASSLELQLDIGGYTF. In nucleotides, the CDR3 is TGTGCCAGCAGCTTGGAGCTTCAGCTTGACATAGGGGGCTACACCTTC. The V call is TRBV5-6, the J call TRBJ1-2; D unresolved. Trimming stripped 0 bases from V and 8 bases from J, with 20 bases between. Germline V gene data show CDR1 as SGHDT and CDR2 as YYEEEE. The CDR3 length is 16 residues.

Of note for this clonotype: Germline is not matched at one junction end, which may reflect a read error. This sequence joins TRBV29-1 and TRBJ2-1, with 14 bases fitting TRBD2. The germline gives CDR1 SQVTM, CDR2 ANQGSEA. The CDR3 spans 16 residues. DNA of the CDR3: TGCAGCGCCCCGACTAGCGGGAGGGCCCATTACAACGAGCAGTTCTTC. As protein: CSAPTSGRAHYNEQFF.

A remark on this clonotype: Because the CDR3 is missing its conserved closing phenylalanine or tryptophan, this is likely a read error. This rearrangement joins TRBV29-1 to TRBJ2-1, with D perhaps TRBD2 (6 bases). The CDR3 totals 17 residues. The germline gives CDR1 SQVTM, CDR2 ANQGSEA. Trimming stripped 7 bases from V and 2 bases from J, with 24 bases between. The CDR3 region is CSAWTNGQMGPYNEQFL. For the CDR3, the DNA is TGCAGCGCCTGGACTAACGGCCAGATGGGGCCCTACAATGAGCAGTTCTTA.

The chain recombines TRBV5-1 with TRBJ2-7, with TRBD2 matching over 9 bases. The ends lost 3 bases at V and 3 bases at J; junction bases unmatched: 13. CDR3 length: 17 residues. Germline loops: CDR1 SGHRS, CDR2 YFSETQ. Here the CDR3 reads CASSSSGTGGRVYEQYF. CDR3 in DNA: TGCGCCAGCAGCTCCTCCGGGACTGGCGGGAGGGTCTACGAGCAGTACTTC.

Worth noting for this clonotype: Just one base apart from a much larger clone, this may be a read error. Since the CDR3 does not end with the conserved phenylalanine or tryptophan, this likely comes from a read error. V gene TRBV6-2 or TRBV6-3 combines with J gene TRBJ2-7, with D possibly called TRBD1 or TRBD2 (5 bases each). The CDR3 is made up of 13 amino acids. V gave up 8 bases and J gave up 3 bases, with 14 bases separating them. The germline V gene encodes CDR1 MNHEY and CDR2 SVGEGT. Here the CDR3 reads CASGTNLGYEQYL. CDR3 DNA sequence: TGTGCCAGCGGGACCAACTTGGGCTACGAGCAGTACTTA.

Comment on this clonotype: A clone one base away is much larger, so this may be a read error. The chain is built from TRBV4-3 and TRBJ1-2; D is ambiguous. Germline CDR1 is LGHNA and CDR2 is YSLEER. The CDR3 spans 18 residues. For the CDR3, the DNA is TGCGCCAGCAGGCAAGTTAGTCGGACGGACCGTATAAACTATGGCTACACCTTC. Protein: CASRQVSRTDRINYGYTF.

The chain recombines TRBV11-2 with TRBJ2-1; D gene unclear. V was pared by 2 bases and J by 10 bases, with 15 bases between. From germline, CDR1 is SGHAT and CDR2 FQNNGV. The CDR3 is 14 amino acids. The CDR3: CASSLRLLVVEQFF. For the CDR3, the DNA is TGTGCCAGCAGCTTAAGACTCTTGGTGGTAGAGCAGTTCTTC.

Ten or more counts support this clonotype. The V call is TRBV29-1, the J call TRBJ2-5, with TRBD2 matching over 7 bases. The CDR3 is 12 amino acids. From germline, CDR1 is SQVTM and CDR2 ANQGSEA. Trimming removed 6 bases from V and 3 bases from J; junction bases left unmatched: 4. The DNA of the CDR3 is TGCAGCGTCGGGACTACCGAAGAGACCCAGTACTTC. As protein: CSVGTTEETQYF.

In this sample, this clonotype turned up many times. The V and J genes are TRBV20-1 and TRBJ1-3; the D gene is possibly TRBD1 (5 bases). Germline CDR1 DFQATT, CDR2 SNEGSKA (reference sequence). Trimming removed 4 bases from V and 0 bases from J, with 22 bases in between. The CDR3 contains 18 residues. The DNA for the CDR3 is TGCAGTGCTACCAAGGCCCCGCCCGGGACCAACTCTGGAAACACCATATATTTT. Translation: CSATKAPPGTNSGNTIYF.

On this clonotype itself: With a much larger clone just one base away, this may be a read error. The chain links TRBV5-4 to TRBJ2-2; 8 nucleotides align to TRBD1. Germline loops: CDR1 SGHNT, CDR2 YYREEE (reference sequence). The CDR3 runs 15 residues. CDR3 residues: CARSSPTGGPGELFF. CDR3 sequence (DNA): TGTGCCCGCAGCTCCCCCACAGGGGGTCCCGGGGAGCTGTTTTTT.